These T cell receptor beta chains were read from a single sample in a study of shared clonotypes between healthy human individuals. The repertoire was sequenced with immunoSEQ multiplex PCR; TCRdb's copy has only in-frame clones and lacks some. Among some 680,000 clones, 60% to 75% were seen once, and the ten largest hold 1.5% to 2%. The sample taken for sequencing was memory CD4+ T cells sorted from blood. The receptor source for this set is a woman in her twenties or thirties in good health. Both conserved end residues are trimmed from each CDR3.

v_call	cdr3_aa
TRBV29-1	SAADRSSSYEQY
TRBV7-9	ASSLVGVTYEQY
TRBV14	ASSLLQGTSYEQY
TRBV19	ASLPGSSGTYNEQF
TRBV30	ACTRQGLFGGTEAF
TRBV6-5	ASTNRGMSADTQY
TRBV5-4	ASSSQSEAF
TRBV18	ASSPTELAGAREQY
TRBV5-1	ASSLEGLVTGELF
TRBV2	ASSNRRPENTEAF
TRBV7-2	ASSLQRDSYEQY
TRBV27	ASTPGLADRYQY
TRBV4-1	ASSQAASGSSFNEQF
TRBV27	ASSPSGGRNEKLF
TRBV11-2	ASSYYTDTQY
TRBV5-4	ASSPGGVYGYT
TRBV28	ASRLSAPGRGETQY
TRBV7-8	ASSLVKNRINSPLH
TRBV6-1	ASSTPGGYEQY
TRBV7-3	ASSFGRRETQY
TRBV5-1	ASSPDAGGANNEQF
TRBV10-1	ASSDPGLYEQY